This T cell receptor beta chain was identified in a study of shared clonotypes between healthy human individuals. Study overall: Three plates were used per donor for CD4 naive, three for CD4 memory, two for CD8 naive and one for CD8 memory.

A split of CD4+ cells into CD45RA+ naive and CD45RA-negative memory subsets was performed. The assay was immunoSEQ multiplex PCR, and TCRdb's table has in-frame clones only and misses some. The data show about 2 million clones, with approximately 95% seen just once and roughly 0.13% held by the top ten. This clonotype was sampled from a man younger than 35 in good health. Sequenced material: naive CD4+ T cells sorted from blood. Noted subset: CD45RA+ positively selected.

CDR3 in amino acids: CASSLGLANTGELFF. The CDR3 coding sequence is TGTGCCAGCAGCCTAGGACTAGCGAACACCGGGGAGCTGTTTTTT. The chain carries TRBV12-1 and TRBJ2-2; the listed D gene, TRBD2, was not tested against the DNA. TRBV12-1 is tagged as a pseudogene. The CDR3 length is 15 residues.